Listed here are 11 T cell receptor beta chains from one sample, sequenced in a study of blood T cell repertoires in COVID-19. Using immunoSEQ multiplex PCR, the repertoire was profiled, and TCRdb retains in-frame clones only, with some absent. Found here are approximately 150,000 clones, 84% of them singletons; the top ten hold about 5%. Sequenced: peripheral blood. The receptors come from a human donor in a cohort sampled during active COVID-19.

V is TRBV2 and J is TRBJ2-7; 8 positions agree with TRBD2. Germline V lookup: CDR1 SNHLY, CDR2 FYNNEI. The CDR3 consists of 14 residues. J gave up 2 bases and V 6 bases, and 6 bases lay outside the gene matches. The CDR3 region is CASRALAEAYEQYV. CDR3 nucleotide sequence: TGTGCCAGCAGGGCACTAGCGGAGGCCTACGAGCAGTACGTC.

The chain links TRBV6-6 to TRBJ2-1, with 8 nucleotides matching TRBD1. The CDR3 has 15 amino acids. CDR1 is MNHNY and CDR2 is SVGAGI in the germline V gene (reference sequence). Germline trimming cut 5 bases from V and 7 bases from J; bases unmatched to any gene: 10. The CDR3 is CASSPPGQAKNEQFF. The CDR3 nucleotides are TGTGCCAGCAGTCCACCGGGACAGGCTAAGAATGAGCAGTTCTTC.

This clone was recorded a few times. The chain has TRBV19 and TRBJ2-2; 7 nucleotides agree with TRBD2. Germline trimming cut 1 base from V and 5 bases from J; bases unmatched to any gene: 7. Germline CDR1 LNHDA, CDR2 SQIVND (reference sequence). The CDR3 consists of 16 residues. The CDR3 sequence: CASSIGAGRETGELFF. The CDR3 DNA reads TGTGCCAGTAGTATAGGAGCAGGGAGGGAGACCGGGGAGCTGTTTTTT.

The gene calls are TRBV29-1 and TRBJ2-7; the D gene is possibly TRBD1 (6 bases). The CDR3 spans 15 residues. CDR1 SQVTM and CDR2 ANQGSEA come from the germline V gene. Trimming left V 4 bases short and J 0 bases short, with 16 bases between. The CDR3 protein is CSVVPPSGDSYEQYF. The CDR3 DNA reads TGCAGCGTTGTTCCCCCATCAGGGGACTCCTACGAGCAGTACTTC.

The V call is TRBV7-2, the J call TRBJ1-1; the D gene is possibly TRBD1 (5 bases). Germline CDR1 is SGHTA and CDR2 is FQGNSA. The CDR3 runs to 14 residues. V gave up 3 bases and J gave up 2 bases, with 10 bases separating them. DNA of the CDR3: TGTGCCAGCAGCTTTGGGGGGATTAACACTGAAGCTTTCTTT. Translating gives CASSFGGINTEAFF.

The V and J genes are TRBV7-8 and TRBJ2-1; 14 nucleotides match TRBD2. The CDR3 loop spans 14 amino acids. Germline-derived CDR1 and CDR2 are SGHVS and FQNEAQ. Losses at the gene ends were 5 bases for V and 9 bases for J; bases not matched to a gene: 3. The CDR3 coding sequence is TGTGCCAGCAGCCTGGGACTAGCGGGGGTTGAGCAGTTCTTC. This codes for CASSLGLAGVEQFF. Together with reference TRBV7-8 and TRBJ2-1, the CDR3 gives the full variable domain: GAGVSQSPRYKVAKRGQDVALRCDPISGHVSLFWYQQALGQGPEFLTYFQNEAQLDKSGLPSDRFFAERPEGSVSTLKIQRTQQEDSAVYLCASSLGLAGVEQFFGPGTRLTVL.

This clone was seen just once. DNA of the CDR3: TGTGCCAGCAGTTACTCGTTGGACAGGAACAATGAGCAGTTCTTC. It translates to CASSYSLDRNNEQFF. V gene TRBV6-6 combines with J gene TRBJ2-1; TRBD1 matches 7 bases. Per germline, CDR1 MNHNY and CDR2 SVGAGI (reference sequence). The CDR3 runs 15 residues. With V trimmed by 0 bases and J by 5 bases, 4 bases remained unmatched.

The genes are TRBV11-2 and TRBJ1-3; 9 nucleotides match TRBD1. The CDR3 extends over 17 amino acids. The germline V gene encodes CDR1 SGHAT and CDR2 FQNNGV. V gave up 3 bases and J gave up 0 bases; unmatched junction bases: 6. This CDR3 is CASSFRTGDYSGNTIYF. CDR3 DNA sequence: TGTGCCAGCAGCTTCCGGACAGGGGATTACTCTGGAAACACCATATATTTT.

DNA of the CDR3: TGTGCCAGCAGCTTAACAGCGGGAGGCCGCTACAATGAGCAGTTCTTC. Translation: CASSLTAGGRYNEQFF. The V gene is TRBV7-9, the J gene TRBJ2-1, with 9 bases aligning to TRBD2. Germline V gives CDR1 SEHNR, CDR2 FQNEAQ (reference sequence). The CDR3 has 16 residues. V gave up 2 bases and J gave up 3 bases; unmatched junction bases: 5.

This chain uses TRBV11-3 with TRBJ2-4, with a tentative D call TRBD2 (6 bases). This CDR3 spans 17 amino acids. V lost 5 bases, J lost 5 bases, and 22 bases lay in between. Germline values: CDR1 SGHNT, CDR2 YENEEA. Here the CDR3 reads CASSPNVRDFPENIQYF. As DNA, the CDR3 is TGTGCCAGCAGCCCAAATGTCCGGGACTTTCCCGAAAACATTCAGTACTTC.

This chain links TRBV28 with TRBJ2-7; 8 bases map to TRBD1. CDR1 MDHEN and CDR2 SYDVKM come from the germline V gene. V was clipped by 5 bases and J by 2 bases; unmatched bases: 5. The CDR3 runs 14 residues. Here the CDR3 DNA reads TGTGCCAGCAGTCTGGACAGGGCCCCCTACGAGCAGTACTTC. This encodes CASSLDRAPYEQYF.